The rows below give T cell receptor beta chains drawn from one sample of a study of human T cells and chemical hapten exposure. TCRdb itself ran the RACE reads through MiXCR, one entry per CDR3 protein. The sample consists of 75,000 to 100,000 distinct CDR3 sequences, around 12% of them appearing once. The material sequenced was whole blood, taken in connection with sensitization to the hapten diphenylcyclopropenone (DPC). The receptors stem from a woman between 40 and 50 years old with alopecia areata. Some clones in this sample may be carry-over from other donors' samples. Both conserved end residues are part of each CDR3. Fields, in order: V gene, clone size, CDR3 protein. Rows may omit the clone size; those that give it use once, few, many or a size class.

v_gene: TRBV12-3/TRBV12-4
abundance: few
CDR3aa: CASSQPSGIPEAFF

v_gene: TRBV6-2/TRBV6-3
abundance: many
CDR3aa: CASTSTGFLVRTYNEQFF

v_gene: TRBV6-2/TRBV6-3
abundance: few
CDR3aa: CASSYGTPYLNTEAFF

v_gene: TRBV20-1
abundance: -
CDR3aa: CSARTPTTQETQYF

v_gene: TRBV18
abundance: -
CDR3aa: CASSPIWGAGELFF

v_gene: TRBV6-5
abundance: -
CDR3aa: CASSPQGASFSGANVLTF

v_gene: TRBV10-2
abundance: many
CDR3aa: CASSESSVGTQYF

v_gene: TRBV5-1
abundance: -
CDR3aa: CASSLNKRQGPRQPQHF

v_gene: TRBV5-1
abundance: few
CDR3aa: CASSRGGGMYNEQFF

v_gene: TRBV7-9
abundance: -
CDR3aa: CASSPLSRLNQPQHF

v_gene: TRBV7-7
abundance: -
CDR3aa: CASSSGPGTGELFF

v_gene: TRBV6-5
abundance: few
CDR3aa: CASSYSKGNEAFF

v_gene: TRBV7-8
abundance: many
CDR3aa: CASSPRQGLYEQYF

v_gene: TRBV7-2
abundance: -
CDR3aa: CASSRDREAGNTIYF

v_gene: TRBV7-9
abundance: many
CDR3aa: CASSPSGAGGSNTEAFF

v_gene: TRBV18
abundance: few
CDR3aa: CASSPNRAGTEAFF

v_gene: TRBV7-3
abundance: many
CDR3aa: CASSHTVNTGELFF

v_gene: TRBV20-1
abundance: few
CDR3aa: CSARGTSGGNEQFF

v_gene: TRBV20-1
abundance: few
CDR3aa: CSAHAHTNLVNEQYF

v_gene: TRBV7-2
abundance: many
CDR3aa: CASSLGPDSNYGYTF

v_gene: TRBV12-5
abundance: -
CDR3aa: CASGLVLGGAADTQYF

v_gene: TRBV29-1
abundance: many
CDR3aa: CSVETDQGVEQYF

v_gene: TRBV27
abundance: few
CDR3aa: CASSSYTGDITYEQYF

v_gene: TRBV7-9
abundance: -
CDR3aa: CASSPISGVEETQYF

v_gene: TRBV18
abundance: -
CDR3aa: CASSPRASTTLYNEQFF

v_gene: TRBV29-1
abundance: few
CDR3aa: CSARRDTQETQYF

v_gene: TRBV28
abundance: -
CDR3aa: CASRQATGVSYEQYF

v_gene: TRBV6-2/TRBV6-3
abundance: many
CDR3aa: CASVSFSGRGFF

v_gene: TRBV3-1
abundance: -
CDR3aa: CASSQDASLAGELFF

v_gene: TRBV7-9
abundance: few
CDR3aa: CASSPPGIYTDTQYF

v_gene: TRBV27
abundance: -
CDR3aa: CASSPSVRPPPGELFF

v_gene: TRBV12-3/TRBV12-4
abundance: -
CDR3aa: CASSPQGRVLNEQFF

v_gene: TRBV18
abundance: many
CDR3aa: CASSPLRDRVKDNEQFF

v_gene: TRBV3-1
abundance: -
CDR3aa: CASSQDNPGNYGYTF

v_gene: TRBV11-3
abundance: few
CDR3aa: CASSSGTGNTDTQYF

v_gene: TRBV28
abundance: -
CDR3aa: CALRTGHGYGYTF

v_gene: TRBV14
abundance: few
CDR3aa: CASSQVGGSLNTGELFF

v_gene: TRBV6-5
abundance: -
CDR3aa: CASRGTSVDTQYF

v_gene: TRBV7-3
abundance: few
CDR3aa: CASSSLGLTDEQFF

v_gene: TRBV28
abundance: few
CDR3aa: CASSLGPGGGGTEAFF

v_gene: TRBV7-8
abundance: few
CDR3aa: CASSLALAGGGGTGELFF

v_gene: TRBV7-3
abundance: -
CDR3aa: CASSRTGNGEQFF

v_gene: TRBV10-3
abundance: many
CDR3aa: CAISDSGRIADTQYF

v_gene: TRBV10-3
abundance: many
CDR3aa: CAISDGTGGNEQFF

v_gene: TRBV5-1
abundance: many
CDR3aa: CASSLAGGSTDTQYF

v_gene: TRBV7-9
abundance: -
CDR3aa: CASSLAPLSGQFF

v_gene: TRBV7-6
abundance: -
CDR3aa: CASSLSTPARQETQYF

v_gene: TRBV12-3/TRBV12-4
abundance: many
CDR3aa: CASRDRDTEAFF

v_gene: TRBV7-2
abundance: -
CDR3aa: CASSSDSSGRRDTQYF